A single sample gave rise to the 18 T cell receptor beta chains below, sequenced in a study of blood T cell repertoires in COVID-19. Data came from immunoSEQ multiplex PCR; TCRdb stores just in-frame clones and leaves some out. The sample lists approximately 230,000 clones; around 86% were seen once. Specimen: PBMCs or T cells enriched from blood (not recorded which). The receptors originated from a middle-aged man who had recovered from COVID-19.

The rearrangement links TRBV12-3 or TRBV12-4 to TRBJ1-2; D possibly corresponds to TRBD1 (5 bases). This CDR3 is 13 amino acids long. The V and J ends lost 6 bases and 5 bases respectively, with 13 bases between them. DNA for the CDR3: TGTGCCAGCAGATTGGTGGGGGGATATGGCTACACCTTC. It encodes CASRLVGGYGYTF.

The rearrangement uses TRBV7-2 and TRBJ2-2; D is perhaps TRBD1 (6 bases). Germline loops: CDR1 SGHTA, CDR2 FQGNSA. The CDR3 totals 13 residues. Trimming removed 4 bases at V and 5 bases at J, with 8 bases between. The CDR3 loop is CASSSTGTGELFF. CDR3 sequence (DNA): TGTGCCAGCAGCTCTACAGGGACCGGGGAGCTGTTTTTT. Full variable domain (rest looked up from reference TRBV7-2 and TRBJ2-2): GAGVSQSPSNKVTEKGKDVELRCDPISGHTALYWYRQSLGQGLEFLIYFQGNSAPDKSGLPSDRFSAERTGGSVSTLTIQRTQQEDSAVYLCASSSTGTGELFFGEGSRLTVL.

The chain has TRBV5-6 and TRBJ2-2, with 7 positions matching TRBD1. This CDR3 contains 15 residues. J was trimmed by 5 bases and V by 2 bases; bases with no gene match: 6. CDR1 is SGHDT, CDR2 YYEEEE, per germline. For the CDR3, the DNA is TGTGCCAGCAGCTTTACAGGGGTTGGGACCGGGGAGCTGTTTTTT. Protein: CASSFTGVGTGELFF. Together with reference TRBV5-6 and TRBJ2-2, the CDR3 gives the full variable domain: DAGVTQSPTHLIKTRGQQVTLRCSPKSGHDTVSWYQQALGQGPQFIFQYYEEEERQRGNFPDRFSGHQFPNYSSELNVNALLLGDSALYLCASSFTGVGTGELFFGEGSRLTVL.

V gene TRBV11-2 combines with J gene TRBJ2-5; maybe TRBD2 (5 bases). Germline values: CDR1 SGHAT, CDR2 FQNNGV. V gave up 5 bases and J gave up 4 bases, with 14 bases separating them. The CDR3 totals 14 residues. For the CDR3, the DNA is TGTGCCAGCAGCGCTATAATCGGGGTAGAGACCCAGTACTTC. Protein: CASSAIIGVETQYF.

Here the CDR3 DNA reads TGTGCCAGCAGCCGGACCGGGACACTCGGCTATGGCTACACCTTC. Protein: CASSRTGTLGYGYTF. The J gene is TRBJ1-2, the V gene TRBV4-2, with D possibly being TRBD1 (6 bases). Germline V gene data show CDR1 as LGHNA and CDR2 as YNFKEQ. Between the trimmed V and J ends, which lost 4 bases and 4 bases, there was a span of 16 bases. This CDR3 spans 15 amino acids.

In this sample, this clone turned up a few times. The chain couples TRBV11-1 to TRBJ1-2; TRBD1 matches at 9 bases. From germline, CDR1 is SGHAT and CDR2 FQDESV (reference sequence). This CDR3 spans 15 amino acids. Trimming cost V 4 bases and J 4 bases; bases outside gene matches: 7. The chain's CDR3 is CASSSPGQGVYGYTF. DNA for the CDR3: TGTGCCAGCAGCTCGCCGGGACAGGGTGTCTATGGCTACACCTTC.

The chain links TRBV4-1 to TRBJ1-1; tentative D call: TRBD1 (5 bases). Germline values: CDR1 MGHRA, CDR2 YSYEKL. The CDR3 is 15 residues long. Trimming removed 4 bases at V and 0 bases at J, with 12 bases between. CDR3 region: CASSPQGFMNTEAFF. CDR3 bases: TGCGCCAGCAGCCCCCAGGGATTCATGAACACTGAAGCTTTCTTT.

The chain employs TRBV29-1 and TRBJ2-7, with D tentatively TRBD2 (6 bases). The germline V gene encodes CDR1 SQVTM and CDR2 ANQGSEA. Trimming removed 7 bases from V and 0 bases from J, with 13 bases in between. The CDR3 totals 13 residues. The CDR3 nucleotides are TGCAGCGCCCTCGGGGGTTACTCCTACGAGCAGTACTTC. Its translation is CSALGGYSYEQYF.

This rearrangement joins TRBV11-2 to TRBJ2-1; possibly TRBD2 for D (6 bases). The ends were cut back, 4 bases at V and 7 bases at J, with 23 bases in the middle. The CDR3 is 17 residues long. CDR1 is SGHAT and CDR2 is FQNNGV in the germline V gene. This CDR3 is CASSWSAGTNFGNEQFF. CDR3 coding DNA: TGTGCCAGCAGCTGGTCGGCGGGAACTAATTTCGGAAATGAGCAGTTCTTC.

The V call is TRBV7-9, the J call TRBJ1-5; possibly TRBD1 for D (6 bases). Germline assignment: CDR1 SEHNR and CDR2 FQNEAQ (reference sequence). Trimming took off 5 bases at V and 2 bases at J, with 13 bases between the two ends. The CDR3 is 15 amino acids. The CDR3 protein is CASSPPGVGNQPQHF. The CDR3 DNA is TGTGCCAGCAGCCCTCCAGGGGTGGGCAATCAGCCCCAGCATTTT.

This chain uses TRBV7-7 with TRBJ2-3, with 7 bases matching TRBD1. The CDR3 consists of 13 residues. CDR1 SSHAT and CDR2 FNYEAQ come from the germline V gene (reference sequence). The ends lost 5 bases at V and 4 bases at J; junction bases unmatched: 3. The CDR3: CASSNDRADTQYF. In nucleotides, the CDR3 is TGTGCCAGCAGCAACGACAGGGCAGATACGCAGTATTTT. Combining the CDR3 with reference TRBV7-7 and TRBJ2-3 gives the whole variable domain GAGVSQSPRYKVTKRGQDVTLRCDPISSHATLYWYQQALGQGPEFLTYFNYEAQPDKSGLPSDRFSAERPEGSISTLTIQRTEQRDSAMYRCASSNDRADTQYFGPGTRLTVL.

V usage is TRBV27 and J usage is TRBJ1-2; possible D gene TRBD1, 5 bases. V shed 5 bases and J shed 6 bases, with 13 bases lying between them. The germline V gene has CDR1 MNHEY and CDR2 SMNVEV (reference sequence). The CDR3 sequence is 13 residues long. The CDR3 nucleotides are TGTGCCAGCAGTAAGGACACGATCCATGGCTACACCTTC. Its translation is CASSKDTIHGYTF.

There are many counts of this clone. The rearrangement uses TRBV24-1 and TRBJ2-3, with 8 bases matching TRBD1. J lost 8 bases, V lost 4 bases, and 7 bases had no gene match. The CDR3 has 14 amino acids. Germline CDR1 reads KGHDR; CDR2 reads SFDVKD. The CDR3 spells CATSEGQVPGTQYF. As DNA, the CDR3 is TGTGCCACCAGTGAGGGACAGGTCCCGGGTACGCAGTATTTT.

The rearrangement joins TRBV5-1 to TRBJ2-3, with D unresolved. The CDR3 totals 14 residues. The V end was cut by 4 bases, the J end by 3 bases, with 12 bases between. CDR1 and CDR2 from the germline V gene are SGHRS and YFSETQ. The CDR3 region is CASSARFRTDTQYF. The CDR3 nucleotides are TGCGCCAGCAGCGCGAGGTTTAGGACAGATACGCAGTATTTT.

The chain uses TRBV5-8 and TRBJ2-7, with 9 bases identical to TRBD1. V dropped 2 bases and J dropped 4; count of bases not matched to a gene: 13. In germline, CDR1 is SGHTS, CDR2 YDEGEE. This CDR3 is built from 17 residues. CDR3 in amino acids: CASSFSSGTGSLYEQYF. The CDR3 region has the DNA TGTGCCAGCAGCTTTTCCTCCGGGACAGGGAGTTTATACGAGCAGTACTTC.

CDR3 amino acids: CASGQGEQETQYF. The CDR3 DNA reads as TGTGCTAGTGGACAGGGTGAACAAGAGACCCAGTACTTC. The V call is TRBV12-5, the J call TRBJ2-5; D is possibly TRBD1 (6 bases). The CDR3 totals 13 residues. In germline, CDR1 is LGHNT, CDR2 FRNRAP. V gave up 6 bases and J gave up 2 bases, with 10 bases separating them.

The chain has TRBV18 and TRBJ1-2; 11 nucleotides line up with TRBD1. Losses at the gene ends were 2 bases for V and 7 bases for J; bases not matched to a gene: 6. The CDR3 consists of 15 residues. Germline V lookup: CDR1 KGHSH, CDR2 LQKENI. The chain's CDR3 is CASSPSRDRGTGYTF. Written as DNA, the CDR3 is TGTGCCAGCTCACCATCGCGGGACAGGGGGACTGGCTACACCTTC. The full variable domain, with the rest looked up from reference TRBV18 and TRBJ1-2, is NAGVMQNPRHLVRRRGQEARLRCSPMKGHSHVYWYRQLPEEGLKFMVYLQKENIIDESGMPKERFSAEFPKEGPSILRIQQVVRGDSAAYFCASSPSRDRGTGYTFGSGTRLTVV.

The chain employs TRBV7-2 and TRBJ2-5, with D perhaps TRBD2 (5 bases). The CDR3 has 14 residues. Germline-derived CDR1 and CDR2 are SGHTA and FQGNSA. Trimming removed 0 bases from V and 4 bases from J, with 9 bases in between. The CDR3 sequence is CASSLARASETQYF. Here the CDR3 DNA reads TGTGCCAGCAGCTTAGCGAGGGCATCAGAGACCCAGTACTTC.